These 5 T cell receptor beta chains were sequenced from one sample in a study of blood T cell repertoires in COVID-19. Sequencing used immunoSEQ multiplex PCR; TCRdb keeps in-frame clones, though not all of them. Of 120,000 or so clones in the sample, roughly 90% were seen once. Sequencing used peripheral blood. Receptor source: a woman of 80 years or more with acute or convalescent COVID-19.

The chain has TRBV7-9 and TRBJ2-3; 8 positions match TRBD2. Germline loops: CDR1 SEHNR, CDR2 FQNEAQ (reference sequence). The length of the CDR3 is 16 residues. V trimming: 3 bases; J trimming: 5 bases; junction bases outside the gene matches: 10. The chain's CDR3 is CASSFNSGVRGDTQYF. DNA for the CDR3: TGTGCCAGCAGCTTCAATAGCGGGGTCAGGGGAGATACGCAGTATTTT.

V and J are TRBV27 and TRBJ2-5; 12 positions match TRBD2. Germline V CDR1 and CDR2: MNHEY, SMNVEV (reference sequence). The CDR3 length is 16 residues. J was trimmed by 3 bases and V by 3 bases; bases with no gene match: 5. In DNA, the CDR3 is TGTGCCAGCAGTTTCCTGACTAGCGGGGGCAAAGAGACCCAGTACTTC. Translation gives CASSFLTSGGKETQYF.

The chain employs TRBV7-2 and TRBJ1-5; D unresolved. The CDR3 is 13 amino acids. The V and J ends lost 6 bases and 4 bases respectively, with 10 bases between them. Germline assignment: CDR1 SGHTA and CDR2 FQGNSA. The CDR3 sequence is CASRRQANQPQHF. In DNA form, the CDR3 reads TGTGCCAGCAGGCGACAAGCAAATCAGCCCCAGCATTTT.

The CDR3 sequence: CASSPSGRGSDTQYF. As DNA, the CDR3 is TGCGCCAGCAGCCCCAGCGGGAGAGGGTCAGATACGCAGTATTTT. The rearrangement uses TRBV4-1 and TRBJ2-3, with 8 bases fitting TRBD2. V lost 4 bases and J lost 4; bases outside the gene matches: 7. The CDR3 spans 15 residues. Per germline, CDR1 MGHRA and CDR2 YSYEKL.

The DNA for the CDR3 is TGCGCCAGCAGCCAAGACGAGCGACCTAGCGGGGCTGGGCAGTATTTT. Its translation: CASSQDERPSGAGQYF. V gene TRBV4-1 combines with J gene TRBJ2-3, with 9 positions matching TRBD2. The CDR3 consists of 16 residues. Trimming at V came to 0 bases and at J to 11 bases, leaving 12 bases not matched to a gene. From germline, CDR1 is MGHRA and CDR2 YSYEKL.